This passage covers 12 T cell receptor beta chains from one sample sequenced in a study of blood T cell repertoires in COVID-19. Method: immunoSEQ multiplex PCR; TCRdb's copy keeps in-frame clones and lacks some. Here the sample spans about 100,000 clones, roughly 87% being singletons. The sequenced material came from peripheral blood. These TCRs come from a woman in her sixties or seventies with acute or convalescent COVID-19.

This chain connects TRBV4-2 to TRBJ2-1; 9 positions agree with TRBD1. V lost 5 bases to trimming and J lost 1 base; unmatched junction nucleotides: 6. The CDR3 sequence is 16 residues long. In germline, CDR1 is LGHNA, CDR2 YNFKEQ. The CDR3, as DNA: TGTGCCAGCAGCAACCCGGACAGGGGATCCTACAATGAGCAGTTCTTC. This encodes CASSNPDRGSYNEQFF.

This rearrangement joins TRBV9 to TRBJ2-6, with a tentative D call TRBD2 (6 bases). The CDR3 spans 17 residues. The germline CDR1 and CDR2 sequences are SGDLS and YYNGEE. Trimming left V 0 bases short and J 0 bases short, with 10 bases between. This CDR3 is CASSVGGTYSGANVLTF. CDR3 DNA: TGTGCCAGCAGCGTAGGCGGGACTTACTCTGGGGCCAACGTCCTGACTTTC. Using reference TRBV9 and TRBJ2-6 for the parts outside the CDR3, the full variable domain is DSGVTQTPKHLITATGQRVTLRCSPRSGDLSVYWYQQSLDQGLQFLIQYYNGEERAKGNILERFSAQQFPDLHSELNLSSLELGDSALYFCASSVGGTYSGANVLTFGAGSRLTVL.

The V call is TRBV7-3, the J call TRBJ2-4; possible D gene TRBD2, 6 bases. The V end lost 3 bases, the J end lost 0 bases, and 9 bases lay between the germline ends. Germline V gene sequence: CDR1 SGHTA, CDR2 FQGTGA. This CDR3 has 15 amino acids. This CDR3 is CASSFGAGAKNIQYF. In DNA, the CDR3 is TGTGCCAGCAGCTTCGGAGCGGGAGCCAAAAACATTCAGTACTTC.

This clone has a handful of counts. This chain connects TRBV25-1 to TRBJ2-2, with a weak D call TRBD2 (6 bases). CDR3 length: 14 amino acids. CDR1 is MGHDK, CDR2 SYGVNS, per germline. V dropped 5 bases and J dropped 1 base, with 8 bases sitting between them. CDR3 in DNA: TGTGCCAGCAGTACCGGGGGGAACACCGGGGAGCTGTTTTTT. This translates into CASSTGGNTGELFF.

This chain joins TRBV27 and TRBJ2-1, with D possibly being TRBD2 (6 bases). The CDR3 covers 17 residues. V lost 2 bases to trimming and J lost 0 bases, with 14 bases between them. Per germline, CDR1 MNHEY and CDR2 SMNVEV (reference sequence). The CDR3 DNA reads TGTGCCAGCAGTTTAAATCTTCTCGGGAGCTCCTACAATGAGCAGTTCTTC. It codes for CASSLNLLGSSYNEQFF.

The chain has TRBV19 and TRBJ1-5; D is perhaps TRBD1 (6 bases). Germline CDR1 reads LNHDA; CDR2 reads SQIVND (reference sequence). The CDR3 consists of 15 residues. The V end lost 8 bases, the J end lost 3 bases, and 17 bases lay between the germline ends. This CDR3 is CASSSGGSPNQPQHF. DNA for the CDR3: TGTGCCAGTTCCTCGGGGGGCAGCCCCAATCAGCCCCAGCATTTT.

This clone appeared once. V usage is TRBV7-3 and J usage is TRBJ2-1; TRBD2 matches at 7 bases. V lost 5 bases, J lost 7 bases, and 17 bases stayed unmatched. Looked up from germline, CDR1 is SGHTA and CDR2 is FQGTGA. CDR3 length: 17 amino acids. CDR3 sequence: CASSTSPASGSINEQFF. The CDR3 DNA follows: TGTGCCAGCAGCACGTCCCCCGCTAGCGGATCGATAAATGAGCAGTTCTTC.

The chain couples TRBV2 to TRBJ1-1; no reliable D call. The CDR3 contains 12 residues. Germline CDR1 is SNHLY and CDR2 is FYNNEI. Trimming removed 2 bases from V and 10 bases from J, with 11 bases in between. CDR3 DNA: TGTGCCAGCAGTGAATTGACTCCGGGAGCTTTCTTT. Its translation is CASSELTPGAFF.

V is TRBV15 and J is TRBJ2-5, with 12 nucleotides matching TRBD1. V shed 7 bases, J shed 0 bases, and the junction held 9 bases outside the gene matches. CDR1 LNHNV and CDR2 YYDKDF come from the germline V gene (reference sequence). The CDR3 has 17 residues. The CDR3 loop reads CATNPGQGADNQETQYF. The CDR3 region has the DNA TGTGCCACCAACCCGGGACAGGGGGCCGACAACCAAGAGACCCAGTACTTC.

This clone appeared a single time. The rearrangement uses TRBV19 and TRBJ1-5; perhaps TRBD1 as D (5 bases). V lost 3 bases and J 6 bases, leaving 15 bases between the germline ends. Germline V CDR1 and CDR2: LNHDA, SQIVND (reference sequence). CDR3 length equals 15 residues. DNA for the CDR3: TGTGCCAGTAGTATTACCGGGGACTGGGGTCAGCCCCAGCATTTT. Translating it yields CASSITGDWGQPQHF.

The chain combines TRBV6-5 with TRBJ2-1; 8 nucleotides match TRBD2. The V segment lost 1 base and the J segment 4 bases; nucleotides outside the gene matches: 3. The V gene's germline CDR1 is MNHEY and CDR2 SVGAGI. The CDR3 covers 15 residues. CDR3 nucleotides: TGTGCCAGCAGTTACTTCCTAGCGGGTTACAATGAGCAGTTCTTC. Protein: CASSYFLAGYNEQFF.

The rearrangement uses TRBV19 and TRBJ2-2, with D unclear. CDR3 length: 15 amino acids. In germline, CDR1 is LNHDA, CDR2 SQIVND (reference sequence). Trimming left V 1 base short and J 1 base short, with 7 bases between. CDR3 sequence (DNA): TGTGCCAGTAGTATAGTGCGGAGGAACACCGGGGAGCTGTTTTTT. It is translated as CASSIVRRNTGELFF.